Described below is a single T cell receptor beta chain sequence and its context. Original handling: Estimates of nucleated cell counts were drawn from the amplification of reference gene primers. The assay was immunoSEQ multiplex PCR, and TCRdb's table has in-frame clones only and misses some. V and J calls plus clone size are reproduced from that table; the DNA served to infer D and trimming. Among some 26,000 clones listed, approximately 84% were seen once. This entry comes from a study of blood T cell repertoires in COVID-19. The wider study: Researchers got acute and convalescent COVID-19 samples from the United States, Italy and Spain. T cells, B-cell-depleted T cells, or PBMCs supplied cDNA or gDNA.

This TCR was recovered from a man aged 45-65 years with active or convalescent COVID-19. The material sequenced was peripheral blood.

This CDR3 reads CASSPETAISPQHF. As DNA, the CDR3 is TGTGCCAGCTCACCGGAGACAGCCATCAGCCCCCAGCATTTT. The chain has TRBV18 and TRBJ1-5, with D perhaps matching TRBD1 (5 bases). Germline V gives CDR1 KGHSH, CDR2 LQKENI. Trimming took 3 bases from V and 10 from J, leaving 16 bases between them. CDR3 length: 14 amino acids.